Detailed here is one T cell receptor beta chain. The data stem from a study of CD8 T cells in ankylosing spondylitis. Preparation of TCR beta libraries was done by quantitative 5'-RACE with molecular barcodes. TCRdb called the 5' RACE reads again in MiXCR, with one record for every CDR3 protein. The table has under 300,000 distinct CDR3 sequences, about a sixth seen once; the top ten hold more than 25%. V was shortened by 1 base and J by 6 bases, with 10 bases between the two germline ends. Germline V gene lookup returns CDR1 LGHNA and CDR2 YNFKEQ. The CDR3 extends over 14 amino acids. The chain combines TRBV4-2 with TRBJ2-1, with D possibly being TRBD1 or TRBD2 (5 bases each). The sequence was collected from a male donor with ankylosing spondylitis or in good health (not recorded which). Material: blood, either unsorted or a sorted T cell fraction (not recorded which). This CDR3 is CASSQGTGANEQFF. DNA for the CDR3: TGTGCCAGCAGCCAAGGTACCGGGGCCAATGAGCAGTTCTTC.